What follows describes a single TCR beta chain. Its antigen remains unidentified. These data belong to a study of T cell responses to AZD1222 COVID-19 vaccine. Broader study findings: Just a handful of AZD1222 recipients tested seropositive at baseline.

Profiled with immunoSEQ multiplex PCR; TCRdb holds only in-frame clones, not every one. The sample includes around 140,000 clones, around nine tenths of them seen just once. V was clipped by 6 bases and J by 3 bases, with 17 bases between them. Germline V CDR1 and CDR2: MDHEN, SYDVKM. The CDR3 is 15 residues long. This sample comprised peripheral blood, obtained on day 0 of AZD1222 vaccination. The clonotype was recovered from an adult in good health. The chain uses TRBV28 and TRBJ1-2; D call uncertain. The CDR3 nucleotides read TGTGCCAGCAGGTCCCCCTTGTGGGCACACTATGGCTACACCTTC. Its translation: CASRSPLWAHYGYTF.